One and the same sample provided the 12 T cell receptor beta chains below, sequenced in a study of CD8+CD57+ T cells in acquired aplastic anemia. Flow cytometry had shown expanded CD8+CD57+ cells in the patients chosen for sequencing. According to the study, genomic DNA was the template for TCR beta VDJ and CDR3 profiling. TCRdb processed the reads anew with MiXCR; each CDR3 protein has one entry. The sample has 170,000 or so distinct CDR3 sequences; around 63% are singletons. Material for sequencing was sorted CD4+, CD8+, or CD8+CD57+ T cells (not recorded which) from PBMCs. The receptors were sampled from a human donor with aplastic anemia.

The V call is TRBV7-8, the J call TRBJ2-5; 10 nucleotides agree with TRBD2. The germline CDR1 and CDR2 sequences are SGHVS and FQNEAQ. The CDR3 contains 13 residues. Unmatched junction bases numbered 4, after V lost 8 bases and J lost 4 bases. The CDR3 sequence: CASPSGRGETQYF. Here the CDR3 DNA reads TGTGCCAGCCCTAGCGGGAGAGGAGAGACCCAGTACTTC.

With regard to this clonotype: It may be a read error: a sequence one base away is much more abundant. The rearrangement joins TRBV6-5 to TRBJ2-7; unclear D gene. The V gene's germline CDR1 is MNHEY and CDR2 SVGAGI. This CDR3 has 12 amino acids. The V gene lost 1 base and the J gene lost 3 bases, with 4 bases spanning the gap. The CDR3 sequence: CASSYWGYEQYF. The CDR3, as DNA: TGTGCCAGCAGTTACTGGGGCTACGAGCAGTACTTC.

The rearrangement joins TRBV15 to TRBJ2-7, with TRBD1 matching over 8 bases. The V and J ends lost 3 bases and 0 bases, in that order; junction bases with no gene match: 1. CDR1 LNHNV and CDR2 YYDKDF come from the germline V gene (reference sequence). The CDR3 loop spans 14 amino acids. CDR3 bases: TGTGCCACCAGCAGGGACAGGGTCTCCTACGAGCAGTACTTC. This translates into CATSRDRVSYEQYF.

The genes are TRBV2 and TRBJ1-6; 8 nucleotides align to TRBD1. The CDR3 length is 13 residues. Trimming took 8 bases from V and 7 from J; bases not matched to a gene: 4. Looked up from germline, CDR1 is SNHLY and CDR2 is FYNNEI. For the CDR3, the DNA is TGTGCCAGCCGGACAGGGCGAAATTCACCCCTCCACTTT. It encodes CASRTGRNSPLHF.

The chain uses TRBV27 and TRBJ1-5; D uncertain. This CDR3 spans 13 amino acids. Deletions cut 5 bases from V and 4 bases from J, with 9 bases between. Germline loops: CDR1 MNHEY, CDR2 SMNVEV (reference sequence). The CDR3 region is CASSIKVNQPQHF. Here the CDR3 DNA reads TGTGCCAGCAGTATTAAGGTGAATCAGCCCCAGCATTTT.

This CDR3 reads CASSYRGSSEQFF. As DNA, the CDR3 is TGTGCCAGCAGTTACAGGGGTTCCAGTGAGCAGTTCTTC. The rearrangement uses TRBV28 and TRBJ2-1; TRBD1 matches at 7 bases. This CDR3 contains 13 residues. J was trimmed by 9 bases and V by 4 bases; bases with no gene match: 6. Germline values: CDR1 MDHEN, CDR2 SYDVKM.

The genes are TRBV7-6 and TRBJ2-1; 9 nucleotides align to TRBD1. There are 16 residues in the CDR3. The germline V gene has CDR1 SGHVS and CDR2 FNYEAQ. The V segment lost 4 bases and the J segment 2 bases; nucleotides outside the gene matches: 6. The CDR3 is CASSSGQGGPYNEQFF. The CDR3 DNA reads TGTGCCAGCAGCTCGGGACAGGGTGGCCCCTACAATGAGCAGTTCTTC.

V gene TRBV2 combines with J gene TRBJ1-1; TRBD1 matches at 8 bases. The CDR3 contains 13 residues. Trimming cost V 7 bases and J 4 bases; bases outside gene matches: 5. CDR1 and CDR2 from the germline V gene are SNHLY and FYNNEI. The CDR3 loop reads CASTDRVGTEAFF. The CDR3, as DNA: TGTGCCAGCACGGACAGGGTTGGCACTGAAGCTTTCTTT.

The rearrangement uses TRBV25-1 and TRBJ2-3, with TRBD1 matching over 9 bases. V shed 4 bases, J shed 7 bases, and the junction held 12 bases outside the gene matches. Germline CDR1 is MGHDK and CDR2 is SYGVNS. The CDR3 is made up of 16 amino acids. CDR3 region: CASSGGRDRARNTQYF. As DNA, the CDR3 is TGTGCCAGCAGTGGAGGCCGGGACAGGGCACGAAATACGCAGTATTTT. Complete variable domain (other parts from reference TRBV25-1 and TRBJ2-3): EADIYQTPRYLVIGTGKKITLECSQTMGHDKMYWYQQDPGMELHLIHYSYGVNSTEKGDLSSESTVSRIRTEHFPLTLESARPSHTSQYLCASSGGRDRARNTQYFGPGTRLTVL.

This clonotype occurred many times. This chain uses TRBV7-8 with TRBJ2-7, with unresolved D. Germline lookup yields CDR1 SGHVS and CDR2 FQNEAQ. The germline V and J ends were trimmed by 0 bases and 3 bases, with 12 bases remaining between them. The CDR3 is made up of 15 amino acids. CDR3 loop: CASSLAQGPSYEQYF. DNA of the CDR3: TGTGCCAGCAGCTTAGCGCAAGGACCGAGCTACGAGCAGTACTTC.

This chain joins TRBV7-2 and TRBJ2-5; possibly TRBD2 for D (6 bases). This CDR3 has 15 amino acids. Trimming took 1 base from V and 7 from J, leaving 16 bases between them. Germline V CDR1 and CDR2: SGHTA, FQGNSA. This CDR3 reads CASSLGAGTSGTQYF. The DNA of the CDR3 is TGTGCCAGCAGCTTAGGGGCGGGGACGAGCGGGACCCAGTACTTC.

The genes are TRBV7-2 and TRBJ2-1; D unclear. Trimming left V 1 base short and J 10 bases short, with 8 bases between. The CDR3 sequence is 12 residues long. The germline V gene encodes CDR1 SGHTA and CDR2 FQGNSA. The CDR3 coding sequence is TGTGCCAGCAGCTTAGGGTGGAAGGAGCAGTTCTTC. Translating gives CASSLGWKEQFF.